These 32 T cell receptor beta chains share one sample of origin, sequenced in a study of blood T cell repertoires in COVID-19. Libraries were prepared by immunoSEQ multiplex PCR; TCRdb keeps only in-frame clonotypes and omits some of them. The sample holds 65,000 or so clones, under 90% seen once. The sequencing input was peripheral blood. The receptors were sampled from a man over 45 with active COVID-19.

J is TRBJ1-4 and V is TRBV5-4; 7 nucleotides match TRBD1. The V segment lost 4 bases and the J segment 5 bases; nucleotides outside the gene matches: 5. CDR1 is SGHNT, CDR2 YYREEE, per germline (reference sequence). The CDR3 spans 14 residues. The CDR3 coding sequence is TGTGCCAGCAGCGTGGGACAGTTGAATGAAAAACTGTTTTTT. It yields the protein CASSVGQLNEKLFF.

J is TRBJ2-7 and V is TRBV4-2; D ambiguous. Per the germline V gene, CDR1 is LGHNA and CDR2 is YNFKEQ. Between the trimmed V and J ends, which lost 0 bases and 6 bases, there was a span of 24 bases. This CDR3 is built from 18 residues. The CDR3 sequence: CASSQDIPQRVVSFEQYF. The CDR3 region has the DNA TGTGCCAGCAGCCAAGATATTCCCCAACGAGTGGTTTCATTCGAGCAGTACTTC.

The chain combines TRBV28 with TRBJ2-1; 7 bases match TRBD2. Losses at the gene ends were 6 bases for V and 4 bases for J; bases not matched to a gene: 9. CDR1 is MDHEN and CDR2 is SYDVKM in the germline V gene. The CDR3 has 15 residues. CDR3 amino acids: CASSPSGAQYNEQFF. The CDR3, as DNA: TGTGCCAGCAGCCCCAGCGGGGCCCAATACAATGAGCAGTTCTTC.

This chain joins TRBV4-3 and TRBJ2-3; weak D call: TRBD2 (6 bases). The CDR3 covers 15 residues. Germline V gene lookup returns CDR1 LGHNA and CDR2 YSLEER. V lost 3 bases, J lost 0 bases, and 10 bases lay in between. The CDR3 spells CASSQGLFSTDTQYF. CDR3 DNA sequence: TGCGCCAGCAGCCAGGGACTGTTTAGCACAGATACGCAGTATTTT.

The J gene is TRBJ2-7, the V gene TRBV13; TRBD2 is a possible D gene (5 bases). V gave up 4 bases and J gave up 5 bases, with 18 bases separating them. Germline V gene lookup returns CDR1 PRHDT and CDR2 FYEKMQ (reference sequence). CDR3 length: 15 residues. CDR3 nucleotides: TGTGCCAGCAGCTCACGCGGGTGGGGTGAACACGAGCAGTACTTC. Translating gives CASSSRGWGEHEQYF.

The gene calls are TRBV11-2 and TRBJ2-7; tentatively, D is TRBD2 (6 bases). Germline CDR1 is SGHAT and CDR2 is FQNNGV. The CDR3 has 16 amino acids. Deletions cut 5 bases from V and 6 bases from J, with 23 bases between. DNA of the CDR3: TGTGCCAGCAGCCCAGAGGGTGTAGGAGGGGTTGGCGAGCAGTACTTC. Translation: CASSPEGVGGVGEQYF.

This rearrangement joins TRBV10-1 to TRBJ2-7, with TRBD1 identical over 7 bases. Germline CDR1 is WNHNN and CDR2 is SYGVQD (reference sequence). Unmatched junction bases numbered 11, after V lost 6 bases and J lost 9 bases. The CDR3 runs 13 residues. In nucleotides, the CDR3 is TGCGCCAGCAGCATGGACACGGCAGGGGGGCAGTACTTC. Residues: CASSMDTAGGQYF.

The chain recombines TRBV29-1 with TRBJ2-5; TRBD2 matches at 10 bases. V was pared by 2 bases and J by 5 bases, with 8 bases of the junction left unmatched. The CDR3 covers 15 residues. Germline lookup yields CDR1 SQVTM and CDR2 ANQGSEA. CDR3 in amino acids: CSVERASGSGETQYF. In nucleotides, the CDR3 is TGCAGCGTTGAACGGGCTAGCGGGAGTGGGGAGACCCAGTACTTC.

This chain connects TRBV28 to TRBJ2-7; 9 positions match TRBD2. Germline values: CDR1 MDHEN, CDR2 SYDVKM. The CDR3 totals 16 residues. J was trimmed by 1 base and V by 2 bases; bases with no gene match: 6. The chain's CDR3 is CASSLSSGSLSYEQYF. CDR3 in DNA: TGTGCCAGCAGTTTAAGTAGCGGGAGTCTATCCTACGAGCAGTACTTC.

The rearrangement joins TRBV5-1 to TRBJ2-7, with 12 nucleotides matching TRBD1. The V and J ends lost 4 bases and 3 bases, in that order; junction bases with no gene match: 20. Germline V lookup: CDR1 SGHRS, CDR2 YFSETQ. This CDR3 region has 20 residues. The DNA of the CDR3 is TGCGCCAGCAGCCCCCGGGACAGGGGGCCGGGGGCCCCCTGGAACTACGAGCAGTACTTC. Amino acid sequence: CASSPRDRGPGAPWNYEQYF.

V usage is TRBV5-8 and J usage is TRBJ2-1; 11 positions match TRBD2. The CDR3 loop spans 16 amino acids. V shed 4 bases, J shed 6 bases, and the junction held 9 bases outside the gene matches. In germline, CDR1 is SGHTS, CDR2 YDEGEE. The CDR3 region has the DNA TGTGCCAGCAGCCACGGGGGACTAGCGGAGCCCAATGAGCAGTTCTTC. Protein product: CASSHGGLAEPNEQFF. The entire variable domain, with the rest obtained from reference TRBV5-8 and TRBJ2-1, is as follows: EAGVTQSPTHLIKTRGQQATLRCSPISGHTSVYWYQQALGLGLQFLLWYDEGEERNRGNFPPRFSGRQFPNYSSELNVNALELEDSALYLCASSHGGLAEPNEQFFGPGTRLTVL.

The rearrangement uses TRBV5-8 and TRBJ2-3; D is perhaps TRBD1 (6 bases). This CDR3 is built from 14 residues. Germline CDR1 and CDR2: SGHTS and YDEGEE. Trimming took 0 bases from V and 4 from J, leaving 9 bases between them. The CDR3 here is CASSLEQGADTQYF. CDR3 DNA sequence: TGTGCCAGCAGCTTGGAACAGGGAGCAGATACGCAGTATTTT.

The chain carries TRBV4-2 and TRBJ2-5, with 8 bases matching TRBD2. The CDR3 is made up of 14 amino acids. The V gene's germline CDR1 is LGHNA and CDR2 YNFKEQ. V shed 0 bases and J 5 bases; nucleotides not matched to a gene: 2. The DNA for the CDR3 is TGTGCCAGCAGCCAAGAAGCTAGCGGGGAGACCCAGTACTTC. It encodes CASSQEASGETQYF.

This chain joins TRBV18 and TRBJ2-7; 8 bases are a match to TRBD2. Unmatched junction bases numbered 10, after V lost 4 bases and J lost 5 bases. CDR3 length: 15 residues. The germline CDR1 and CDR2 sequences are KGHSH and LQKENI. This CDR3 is CASSLLRGLEDEQYF. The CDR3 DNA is TGTGCCAGCTCACTCTTGAGGGGACTAGAGGACGAGCAGTACTTC.

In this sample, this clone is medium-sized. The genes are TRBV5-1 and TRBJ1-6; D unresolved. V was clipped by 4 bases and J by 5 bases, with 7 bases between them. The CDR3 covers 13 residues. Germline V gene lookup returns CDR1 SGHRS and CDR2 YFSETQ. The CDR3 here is CASSPEDNSPLHF. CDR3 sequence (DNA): TGCGCCAGCAGCCCAGAAGATAATTCACCCCTCCACTTT.

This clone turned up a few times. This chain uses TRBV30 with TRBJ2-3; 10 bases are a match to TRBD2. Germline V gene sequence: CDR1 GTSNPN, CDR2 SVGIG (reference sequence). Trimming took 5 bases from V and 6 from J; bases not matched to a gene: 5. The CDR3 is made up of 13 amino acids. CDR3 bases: TGTGCCTGGGGACTAGCGGTCGAGGATACGCAGTATTTT. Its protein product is CAWGLAVEDTQYF.

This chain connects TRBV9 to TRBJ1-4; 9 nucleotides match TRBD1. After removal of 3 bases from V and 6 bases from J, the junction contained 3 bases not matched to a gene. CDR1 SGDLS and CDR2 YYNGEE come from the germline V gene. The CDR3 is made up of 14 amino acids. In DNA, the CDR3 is TGTGCCAGCAGCGCGGGACAGGGATATGAAAAACTGTTTTTT. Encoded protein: CASSAGQGYEKLFF.

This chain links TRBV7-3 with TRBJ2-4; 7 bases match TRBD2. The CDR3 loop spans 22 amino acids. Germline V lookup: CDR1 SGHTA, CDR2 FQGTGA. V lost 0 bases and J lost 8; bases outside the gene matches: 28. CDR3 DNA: TGTGCCAGCAGCTTAACTGTACTGGGCCTAGCGGCCAGACGGTATGTCGAGGACATTCAGTACTTC. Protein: CASSLTVLGLAARRYVEDIQYF. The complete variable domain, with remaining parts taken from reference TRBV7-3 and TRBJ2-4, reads GAGVSQTPSNKVTEKGKYVELRCDPISGHTALYWYRQSLGQGPEFLIYFQGTGAADDSGLPNDRFFAVRPEGSVSTLKIQRTERGDSAVYLCASSLTVLGLAARRYVEDIQYFGAGTRLSVL.

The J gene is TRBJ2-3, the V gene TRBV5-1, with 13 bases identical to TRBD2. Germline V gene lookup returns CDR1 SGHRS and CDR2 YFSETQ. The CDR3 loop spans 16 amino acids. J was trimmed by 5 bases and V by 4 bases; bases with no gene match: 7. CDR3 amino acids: CASSPTSGGAIDTQYF. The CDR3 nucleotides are TGCGCCAGCAGCCCTACTAGCGGGGGGGCTATAGATACGCAGTATTTT.

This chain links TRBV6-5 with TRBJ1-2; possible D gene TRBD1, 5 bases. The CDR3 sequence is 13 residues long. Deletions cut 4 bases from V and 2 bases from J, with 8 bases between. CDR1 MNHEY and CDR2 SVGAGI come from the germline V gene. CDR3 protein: CASSFRGNYGYTF. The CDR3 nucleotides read TGTGCCAGCAGTTTCCGGGGGAACTATGGCTACACCTTC.

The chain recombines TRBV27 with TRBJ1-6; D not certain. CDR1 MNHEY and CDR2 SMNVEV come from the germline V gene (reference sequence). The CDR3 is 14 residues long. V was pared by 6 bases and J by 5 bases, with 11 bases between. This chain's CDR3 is CASSNWRNNSPLHF. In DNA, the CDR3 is TGTGCCAGCAGCAATTGGCGGAATAATTCACCCCTCCACTTT.

CDR3 bases: TGTGCCAGCAGCCAAGGCAGGGGGCTTGGCGGGGAGCTGTTTTTT. Its protein is CASSQGRGLGGELFF. This chain uses TRBV3-1 (or the pseudogene TRBV3-2) with TRBJ2-2; 8 positions match TRBD1. The CDR3 is 15 residues long. CDR1 and CDR2 from the germline V gene are LGHDT and YNNKEL (reference sequence). The J segment lost 7 bases and the V segment lost 1 base, leaving 5 bases of the junction unmatched.

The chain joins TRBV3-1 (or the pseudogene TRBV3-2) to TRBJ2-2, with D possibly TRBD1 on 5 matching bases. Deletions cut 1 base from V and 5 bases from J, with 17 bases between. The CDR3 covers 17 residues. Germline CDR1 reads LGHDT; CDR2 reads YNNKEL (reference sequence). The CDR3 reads CASSQVAPRDFTGELFF. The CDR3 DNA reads TGTGCCAGCAGCCAAGTAGCCCCCAGGGATTTTACCGGGGAGCTGTTTTTT.

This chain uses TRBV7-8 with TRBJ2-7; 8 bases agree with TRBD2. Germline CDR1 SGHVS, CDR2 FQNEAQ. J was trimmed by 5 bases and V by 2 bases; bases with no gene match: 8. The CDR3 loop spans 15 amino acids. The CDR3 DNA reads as TGTGCCAGCAGCTTAAGGAGCGGGAGTGGCAACGAGCAGTACTTC. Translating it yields CASSLRSGSGNEQYF.

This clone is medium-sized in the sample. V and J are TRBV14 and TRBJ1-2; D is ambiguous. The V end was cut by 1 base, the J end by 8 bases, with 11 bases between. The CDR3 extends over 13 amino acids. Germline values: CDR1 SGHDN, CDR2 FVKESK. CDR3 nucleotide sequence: TGTGCCAGCAGCCAAGGGAAGGGAGGCGGCTACACCTTC. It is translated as CASSQGKGGGYTF.

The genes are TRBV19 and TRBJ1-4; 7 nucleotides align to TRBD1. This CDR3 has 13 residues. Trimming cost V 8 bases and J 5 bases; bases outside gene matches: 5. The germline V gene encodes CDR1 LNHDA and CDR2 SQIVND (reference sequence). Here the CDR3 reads CASHRGVNEKLFF. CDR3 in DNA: TGTGCCAGTCACAGGGGCGTGAATGAAAAACTGTTTTTT.

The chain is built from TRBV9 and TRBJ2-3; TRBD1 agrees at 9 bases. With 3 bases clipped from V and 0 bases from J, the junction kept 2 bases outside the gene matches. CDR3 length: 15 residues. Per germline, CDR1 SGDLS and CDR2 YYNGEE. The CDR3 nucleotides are TGTGCCAGCAGCGCAGGGACAGGGAGCACAGATACGCAGTATTTT. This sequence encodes CASSAGTGSTDTQYF.

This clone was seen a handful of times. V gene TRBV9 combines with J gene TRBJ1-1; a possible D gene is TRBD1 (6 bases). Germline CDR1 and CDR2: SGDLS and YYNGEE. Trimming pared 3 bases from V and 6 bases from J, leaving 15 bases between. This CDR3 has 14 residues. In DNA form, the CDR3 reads TGTGCCAGCAGCGCAGTCGGGGGGCCCTCTGAAGCTTTCTTT. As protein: CASSAVGGPSEAFF.

The CDR3 sequence: CASSVDRDTEAFF. The CDR3 nucleotides read TGTGCCAGCAGCGTCGACAGGGACACTGAAGCTTTCTTT. The genes are TRBV7-3 and TRBJ1-1, with 7 nucleotides matching TRBD1. This CDR3 region has 13 residues. The J segment lost 3 bases and the V segment lost 5 bases, leaving 3 bases of the junction unmatched. Germline V gene lookup returns CDR1 SGHTA and CDR2 FQGTGA.

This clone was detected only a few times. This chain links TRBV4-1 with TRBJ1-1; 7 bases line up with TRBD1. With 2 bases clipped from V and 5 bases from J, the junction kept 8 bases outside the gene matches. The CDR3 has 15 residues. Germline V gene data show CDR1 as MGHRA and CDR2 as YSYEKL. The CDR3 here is CASSQPTTGVTEAFF. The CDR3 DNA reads TGCGCCAGCAGCCAACCCACTACAGGGGTGACTGAAGCTTTCTTT.

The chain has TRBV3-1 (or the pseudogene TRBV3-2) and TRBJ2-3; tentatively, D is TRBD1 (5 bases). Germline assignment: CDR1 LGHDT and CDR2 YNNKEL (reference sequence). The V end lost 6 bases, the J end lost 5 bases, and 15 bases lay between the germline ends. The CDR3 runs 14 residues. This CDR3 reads CASSQGIDQDTQYF. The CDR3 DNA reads TGTGCCAGCAGTCAGGGTATTGATCAAGATACGCAGTATTTT.

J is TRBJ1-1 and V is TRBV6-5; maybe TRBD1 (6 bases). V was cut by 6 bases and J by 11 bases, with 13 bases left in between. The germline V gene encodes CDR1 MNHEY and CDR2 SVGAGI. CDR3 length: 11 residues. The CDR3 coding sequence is TGTGCCAGCAGCCTACAGGGAAAGGCTTTCTTT. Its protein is CASSLQGKAFF.